This T cell receptor beta chain originates from a study of cytomegalovirus exposure and HLA in healthy donors. Germline values: CDR1 SGHRS, CDR2 YFSETQ. The CDR3 has 14 residues. V lost 0 bases, J lost 5 bases, and 10 bases lay in between. Notes on the study in general: Later analysis reportedly placed an Asian-associated ancestry cluster below the approximately 650-donor mean in N-insertions. Reportedly, TCR beta sequences accurately predicted HLA-A and HLA-B alleles in most subjects. The CMV antigen specificity of a few CMV-associated chains was confirmed through in vitro analysis.

Those who donated were healthy bone marrow donors. With respect to this clone: As yet, its antigen is unknown.

The PCR used 60 Vbeta and 13 Jbeta primers. Only in-frame clones appear in the TCRdb table, and some are missing; sequencing was by immunoSEQ multiplex PCR. Of 150,000 to 200,000 clones detected, roughly four fifths appear once; the ten largest clones hold roughly 1%. The sequencing input was PBMCs. This sequence originates from a woman in her thirties or forties in good health and CMV-seronegative. The chain has TRBV5-1 and TRBJ2-3; D gene uncertain. DNA for the CDR3: TGCGCCAGCAGCTTGGGAGACTGGCAAGATACGCAGTATTTT. Its protein product is CASSLGDWQDTQYF.